A single count supports the clone carrying this T cell receptor beta chain. Its target is unknown. The sample comes from a study of shared clonotypes between healthy human individuals. Germline CDR1 and CDR2: SGHDN and FVKESK. V was shortened by 4 bases and J by 4 bases, with 10 bases between the two germline ends. This CDR3 has 13 residues. Study-wide results and limits: It was observed that approximately 5% of naive CD4 clonotypes were shared across four donors.

Several immunoSEQ plates received, in even portions, the genomic DNA of each subset. Repertoires were generated with immunoSEQ multiplex PCR, while TCRdb's copy carries only in-frame clones and drops some. The sample shows 700,000 or so clones, roughly 78% of them seen only once. All the donors were Caucasian adults who lived in Nashville, Tennessee. CD4+ cells yielded CD45RA+ naive and CD45RA-negative memory subsets. The chain recombines TRBV14 with TRBJ1-1; D is unresolved. Material: memory CD4+ T cells sorted from blood. The sample's subset: CD45RA-negative fraction. The sequence was obtained from a woman in her thirties in good health. Here the CDR3 DNA reads TGTGCCAGCAGCCCCCGGTACACCACTGAAGCTTTCTTT. Protein product: CASSPRYTTEAFF.